This paragraph reports one T cell receptor (beta chain). Its antigen has not been determined. No base quality information exists; no much larger clone differs at one position. This sample is drawn from a study of shared clonotypes between healthy human individuals (dated by TCRdb to the early 2020s). With regard to the full study: Three men and two women, aged 18 to 49 years, made up the cohort. To increase sequencing depth and limit assay-specific biases, TCR repertoire library preparation and sequencing were carried out by different laboratories using diverse techniques. Blood TCR repertoires of five healthy adults were deeply sequenced to estimate repertoire size and the extent of clonotype sharing between individuals. Each donor's leukapheresis produced roughly between roughly 0.94 and 9.5 billion PBMCs. For each donor, CD4 naive and CD4 memory were each run on three plates, CD8 naive on two plates, and CD8 memory on one plate.

Using the deep immunoSEQ assay, TCR CDR3 regions were amplified from genomic DNA by multiplex PCR. Extracted genomic DNA from each cell subset was spread evenly across all wells of several immunoSEQ 96-well plates, with each plate serving as a replicate. For sorted subsets, approximately 210 ng of genomic DNA, equivalent to tens of thousands of T cell genomes, went into each replicate PCR. The purified libraries were quantified using a Qubit 3.0 fluorometer, sized with a Bioanalyzer 2100, and then quantified again using the KAPA Library Quantification kit. A separate single-read 150-cycle Illumina NextSeq 550 flow cell was used to sequence each immunoSEQ 96-well plate. Per the source publication's procedure: Because the immunoSEQ output held only junctional sequences and lacked quality scores, the filtering could not match the filtering applied to full-length reads. Sequences were annotated with PyIR, a Python wrapper for IgBLAST v1.9, using IMGT germline references to assign V/J genes and CDR3. Reads were filtered out if the reads had weak V/J assignments (E-value above 1e-6), no CDR3, stop codons, out-of-frame junctions, or ambiguous translated residues. V3J clonotypes were defined as sequences sharing the same inferred V gene, J gene, and CDR3 amino acid sequence. Percentage overlap between repertoires was computed as shared unique clonotypes divided by the size of the smaller repertoire. Three approaches were used to assess repertoire richness: RTK rarefaction, the Chao1 estimator, and Recon v2.1 estimates of unobserved clonotypes. Generation probabilities for all TCRbeta clonotypes obtained by the gDNA method from a handful of donors were computed using OLGA. Drawn from immuneACCESS, this table holds only the in-frame rearrangements with V and J called that TCRdb kept. Clones are partly lost; checked studies trace under half to an unresolved V gene and leave the rest unexplained. V and J calls and clone size are copied from that table; D and trimming were computed from the DNA. The sample includes roughly 660,000 clones, with about 90% observed a single time. About 34% of the sample is in the top ten clones.

From the cysteine up to the phenylalanine, the CDR3 has a length of 15 residues. The only DNA kept is the CDR3, 45 bases in frame from the first base. From a lookup of the germline V gene, CDR1 and CDR2 are MDHEN and SYDVKM. Germline trimming amounts to 3 bases on V and 8 bases on J, with 5 as the count of junction bases outside the gene matches. Donors were healthy HIV-negative adults with no recently reported acute infections or vaccinations. Every donor was a Caucasian adult living in Nashville, Tennessee, USA. CD8 memory samples combined magnetically selected CD45RO+ cells with CCR7-negative CD45RA+ effector memory (TemRA) cells. Blood was collected by leukapheresis, and PBMCs were isolated by Ficoll-Histopaque density gradient centrifugation and then cryopreserved in liquid nitrogen vapor phase. Purity and quantity of every magnetically sorted T cell population were checked by analytical flow cytometry. From each sorted fraction, genomic DNA was isolated and quantified by UV absorbance on a Nanodrop 2000c.

General findings and caveats noted by the study authors: Even with the large sequencing depth, rarefaction of the sorted-subset datasets indicated that sequencing was incomplete. About 5% of naive CD4, 3% to 4% of naive CD8, 2.3% of memory CD4, and around 0.42% of memory CD8 clonotypes were shared across a few donors. Pairwise subsampling led to the expectation that sequencing depth would affect the degree of clonotype sharing among donors. Compared with non-shared clonotypes, clonotypes shared by all four sorted-subset donors had higher generation probabilities. The genetic and exposure-history diversity represented was limited by the small number of donors. Sampling was limited to blood, and TCR repertoires in tissue likely differ from TCR repertoires in blood. Naive subsets generally had larger estimated clonotype richness than memory subsets did.

Sequenced material: memory CD8+ T cells from PBMCs. The sample's cell subset or site label, in plain terms: CD45RO+ cells pooled with CCR7-negative TemRA cells. This TCR derives from a man aged 18 to 30 in good health. Some clones in this sample may be carry-over from other donors' samples. The rearranged segments are TRBV28 and TRBJ2-1; 12 junctional bases match TRBD2. CDR3 reads: CASSFRTSGIDEQFF. The DNA is as follows: TGTGCCAGCAGTTTTAGGACTAGCGGGATCGATGAGCAGTTCTTC.